Presented here are 32 T cell receptor beta chains from one specimen sequenced in a study of tumor-infiltrating lymphocytes in primary liver carcinoma. The investigators made TCR beta cDNA from 400 to 550 ng total RNA, using a constant-region primer. Libraries for TCR beta were built through three nested multiplex PCR rounds, which together made up a slightly modified ARM-PCR procedure. Each of the first two PCR rounds ran roughly 9 cycles with TRBV1-TRBV30 forward and C-beta reverse primers. TCRdb used MiXCR to reprocess the multiplex PCR reads, holding one entry per CDR3 protein. The sample includes about 330,000 distinct CDR3 sequences, almost 65% of them seen just once. The blood RNA (from unsorted whole blood) was obtained, and germline DNA was also extracted. The material sequenced was peripheral blood. The receptors shown here come from a man between 40 and 49 years old with primary liver carcinoma and hepatitis B virus infection.

The CDR3 protein is CVNSLSQDPYNEQFF. The CDR3 DNA is TGTGTCAACAGCTTAAGTCAGGACCCTTACAATGAGCAGTTCTTC. The chain carries TRBV11-2 and TRBJ2-1; D uncertain. The CDR3 consists of 15 residues. The germline CDR1 and CDR2 sequences are SGHAT and FQNNGV.

This clonotype was seen ten or more times. The rearrangement joins TRBV6-1 to TRBJ1-5; D ambiguous. Trimming stripped 4 bases from V and 0 bases from J, with 7 bases between. The germline V gene encodes CDR1 MNHNS and CDR2 SASEGT. This CDR3 spans 14 amino acids. The CDR3, as DNA: TGTGCCAGCAGTGGCTTCTATAGCAATCAGCCCCAGCATTTT. Its protein is CASSGFYSNQPQHF.

This clonotype occurred many times. The chain is built from TRBV5-1 and TRBJ2-1; no clear D. Deletions cut 0 bases from V and 9 bases from J, with 10 bases between. This CDR3 contains 13 residues. Looked up from germline, CDR1 is SGHRS and CDR2 is YFSETQ. CDR3 nucleotide sequence: TGCGCCAGCAGCTTGGGTAGCTACGGTGAGCAGTTCTTC. Residues: CASSLGSYGEQFF.

Note on this clonotype: One base away lies a much larger clone, so this may be a sequencing read error. This chain uses TRBV6-5 with TRBJ1-6; D unclear. Looked up from germline, CDR1 is MNHEY and CDR2 is SVGAGI. This CDR3 spans 14 amino acids. This CDR3 is CASSLSSHNSPLHF. DNA for the CDR3: TGTGCCAGCAGCCTAAGCTCCCATAATTCACCCCTCCACTTT.

This clonotype was seen ten or more times. The chain uses TRBV11-2 and TRBJ2-1, with 9 bases fitting TRBD1. CDR1 and CDR2 (germline): SGHAT, FQNNGV. V trimming: 5 bases; J trimming: 3 bases; junction bases outside the gene matches: 8. The CDR3 covers 16 residues. The CDR3 spells CASSATGTGNYNEQFF. DNA of the CDR3: TGTGCCAGCAGCGCAACGGGGACAGGGAACTACAATGAGCAGTTCTTC. Full variable domain (missing parts from reference TRBV11-2 and TRBJ2-1): EAGVAQSPRYKIIEKRQSVAFWCNPISGHATLYWYQQILGQGPKLLIQFQNNGVVDDSQLPKDRFSAERLKGVDSTLKIQPAKLEDSAVYLCASSATGTGNYNEQFFGPGTRLTVL.

Many counts were recorded for this clonotype. The chain joins TRBV14 to TRBJ2-1, with TRBD2 matching over 8 bases. Unmatched junction bases numbered 12, after V lost 6 bases and J lost 5 bases. In germline, CDR1 is SGHDN, CDR2 FVKESK. CDR3 size: 16 residues. CDR3 amino acids: CASSAVAGWVNNEQFF. Written as DNA, the CDR3 is TGTGCCAGCAGTGCCGTAGCGGGATGGGTAAACAATGAGCAGTTCTTC.

Concerning this clonotype itself: Lacking the conserved final phenylalanine or tryptophan, this CDR3 likely reflects a read error. The chain carries TRBV5-4 and TRBJ2-7, with D possibly called TRBD1 or TRBD2 (5 bases each). The CDR3 runs 14 residues. CDR1 SGHNT and CDR2 YYREEE come from the germline V gene (reference sequence). V was trimmed by 3 bases and J by 3 bases, leaving 13 bases between them. The CDR3: CASSSRDQDYEQYS. In nucleotides, the CDR3 is TGTGCCAGCAGCTCCCGGGACCAAGACTACGAGCAGTACTCC.

As to this clonotype: It may be a read error: a sequence one base away is much more abundant. The chain is built from TRBV4-1 and TRBJ2-2; no clear D gene. The CDR3 is made up of 14 amino acids. Germline V gene lookup returns CDR1 MGHRA and CDR2 YSYEKL. The CDR3 sequence: CASSSEYNNGELFF. Written as DNA, the CDR3 is TGCGCCAGCAGCTCCGAGTACAACAACGGGGAGCTGTTTTTT.

As concerns this clonotype: This clone may be a read error of a much larger clone one base away. The chain uses TRBV6-5 and TRBJ2-2; 11 bases are shared with TRBD2. The CDR3 loop spans 21 amino acids. CDR1 is MNHEY and CDR2 is SVGAGI in the germline V gene. CDR3 protein: CSSNPDRGYGTSGRYTGELFF. DNA for the CDR3: TGTTCCAGCAACCCGGACAGGGGCTATGGGACTAGCGGCCGATACACCGGGGAGCTGTTTTTT.

The rearrangement uses TRBV11-2 and TRBJ2-3; no clear D. Looked up from germline, CDR1 is SGHAT and CDR2 is FQNNGV. The CDR3 runs 13 residues. The V end lost 3 bases, the J end lost 14 bases, and 18 bases lay between the germline ends. In DNA, the CDR3 is TGTGCCAGCAGCTTGATGGGATCTGACAAGCGGTATTTT. It translates to CASSLMGSDKRYF.

The chain is built from TRBV5-1 and TRBJ2-5, with D perhaps TRBD2 (6 bases). The V gene's germline CDR1 is SGHRS and CDR2 YFSETQ. This CDR3 has 16 amino acids. Trimming stripped 1 base from V and 5 bases from J, with 18 bases between. This chain's CDR3 is CASSLMGSRDAETQYF. CDR3 sequence (DNA): TGCGCCAGCAGCTTGATGGGGTCGCGGGACGCCGAGACCCAGTACTTC. The whole variable domain, remainder taken from reference TRBV5-1 and TRBJ2-5, is KAGVTQTPRYLIKTRGQQVTLSCSPISGHRSVSWYQQTPGQGLQFLFEYFSETQRNKGNFPGRFSGRQFSNSRSEMNVSTLELGDSALYLCASSLMGSRDAETQYFGPGTRLLVL.

This clonotype was detected only a few times. A much larger clone differs by one base, so this may be a read error. V usage is TRBV29-1 and J usage is TRBJ1-5; 10 nucleotides agree with TRBD1. The CDR3 loop spans 13 amino acids. CDR1 and CDR2 from the germline V gene are SQVTM and ANQGSEA. V gave up 3 bases and J gave up 5 bases; unmatched junction bases: 1. The CDR3 reads CSVDGTGDQPQHF. CDR3 in DNA: TGCAGCGTTGATGGGACAGGGGATCAGCCCCAGCATTTT.

This clonotype was recorded many times. The chain recombines TRBV6-2 or TRBV6-3 with TRBJ1-1; unclear D gene. The germline V and J ends were trimmed by 6 bases and 3 bases, with 5 bases remaining between them. The germline V gene encodes CDR1 MNHEY and CDR2 SVGEGT. The CDR3 has 11 amino acids. The CDR3 loop is CASSYDTEAFF. DNA of the CDR3: TGTGCCAGCAGCTACGACACTGAAGCTTTCTTT.

Remarks on this clonotype: Just one base apart from a much larger clone, this may be a read error. The chain has TRBV6-2 or TRBV6-3 and TRBJ1-2; D is unresolved. The CDR3 extends over 15 amino acids. Between the trimmed V and J ends, which lost 5 bases and 3 bases, there was a span of 16 bases. Germline loops: CDR1 MNHEY, CDR2 SVGEGT. In DNA form, the CDR3 reads TGTGCCAGCAGTCGCCGCCTCACGGCAGACTATGGCTACACCTTC. Translation gives CASSRRLTADYGYTF.

J is TRBJ2-2 and V is TRBV11-2; a possible D gene is TRBD2 (6 bases). CDR1 and CDR2 from the germline V gene are SGHAT and FQNNGV. Trimming removed 6 bases at V and 2 bases at J, with 16 bases between. The CDR3 is 16 amino acids. CDR3 nucleotides: TGTGCCAGCAGTGGACTGGGACTCGATAACACCGGGGAGCTGTTTTTT. It specifies CASSGLGLDNTGELFF. Based on the CDR3 plus reference TRBV11-2 and TRBJ2-2, the full variable domain is EAGVAQSPRYKIIEKRQSVAFWCNPISGHATLYWYQQILGQGPKLLIQFQNNGVVDDSQLPKDRFSAERLKGVDSTLKIQPAKLEDSAVYLCASSGLGLDNTGELFFGEGSRLTVL.

About this clonotype itself: One junction end disagrees with the germline gene, perhaps due to a read error. The J gene is TRBJ2-7, the V gene TRBV12-3 or TRBV12-4; 9 nucleotides align to TRBD1. This CDR3 comprises 13 residues. DNA for the CDR3: TGTTCCAGCAGTTTTGGGACAGGGCGAGAGCAGTACTTC. Amino acid sequence: CSSSFGTGREQYF.

This clonotype was seen ten or more times. The chain links TRBV11-2 to TRBJ1-6; D is unclear. The ends were cut back, 2 bases at V and 7 bases at J, with 21 bases in the middle. This CDR3 is 18 amino acids long. CDR1 and CDR2 from the germline V gene are SGHAT and FQNNGV. The CDR3 region has the DNA TGTGCCAGCAGCTTATATTTAGAGTCCGGTCAGACAAATTCACCCCTCCACTTT. Translating gives CASSLYLESGQTNSPLHF.

J is TRBJ2-7 and V is TRBV2; tentative D call: TRBD2 (6 bases). V gave up 6 bases and J gave up 0 bases, with 15 bases separating them. The CDR3 extends over 15 amino acids. Germline CDR1 SNHLY, CDR2 FYNNEI. The CDR3 bases are TGTGCCAGCAGATTGAGACTAGATAGCTCCTACGAGCAGTACTTC. It codes for CASRLRLDSSYEQYF.

V and J are TRBV11-2 and TRBJ2-3; D remains ambiguous. V shed 9 bases and J shed 0 bases, with 22 bases lying between them. This CDR3 has 17 amino acids. Looked up from germline, CDR1 is SGHAT and CDR2 is FQNNGV. The CDR3 nucleotides are TGTGCCAGTAGCCGACCGGTAGTTTTCTTTAGCACAGATACGCAGTATTTT. Protein: CASSRPVVFFSTDTQYF.

This chain connects TRBV30 to TRBJ2-7, with D uncertain. The germline V and J ends were trimmed by 3 bases and 2 bases, with 17 bases remaining between them. Germline assignment: CDR1 GTSNPN and CDR2 SVGIG (reference sequence). The CDR3 consists of 15 residues. CDR3 DNA: TGTGCCTGGAGCGCGAACACTAACGTGGCCTACGAGCAGTACTTC. It is translated as CAWSANTNVAYEQYF.

CDR3 nucleotide sequence: TGTGCCAGCAGATCCTCCCTTTCTCAGCCCCAGCATTTT. It translates to CASRSSLSQPQHF. This chain connects TRBV28 to TRBJ1-5; no clear D gene. The V end lost 6 bases, the J end lost 6 bases, and 12 bases lay between the germline ends. This CDR3 region has 13 residues. Looked up from germline, CDR1 is MDHEN and CDR2 is SYDVKM.

Note on this clonotype: A much larger clone lies one base from this, so it may be a read error. CDR3 amino acids: CASCESNSNQPQHF. The DNA of the CDR3 is TGTGCCAGCTGTGAGAGTAATAGCAATCAGCCCCAGCATTTT. The rearrangement uses TRBV6-6 and TRBJ1-5, with no clear D. Trimming stripped 8 bases from V and 0 bases from J, with 11 bases between. The CDR3 extends over 14 amino acids. Germline CDR1 reads MNHNY; CDR2 reads SVGAGI (reference sequence).

In regard to this clonotype: No conserved phenylalanine or tryptophan ends this CDR3, so it is likely a read error. The rearrangement joins TRBV11-3 to TRBJ2-1; maybe TRBD1 (6 bases). The CDR3 is 13 amino acids. Between the trimmed V and J ends, which lost 2 bases and 5 bases, there was a span of 7 bases. Germline V lookup: CDR1 SGHNT, CDR2 YENEEA. The CDR3 here is CASSLRQDNEQFL. DNA of the CDR3: TGTGCCAGCAGCTTAAGACAGGACAATGAGCAGTTCTTG.

This clonotype came up many times. The gene calls are TRBV4-1 and TRBJ2-1; 9 bases fit TRBD2. Trimming cost V 0 bases and J 8 bases; bases outside gene matches: 8. The germline CDR1 and CDR2 sequences are MGHRA and YSYEKL. The CDR3 has 16 residues. CDR3 protein: CASSQETAGGPYEQFF. CDR3 sequence (DNA): TGCGCCAGCAGCCAAGAGACCGCGGGAGGGCCCTATGAGCAGTTCTTC.

This chain links TRBV6-4 with TRBJ2-1; the D gene is possibly TRBD2 (5 bases). Trimming took 2 bases from V and 8 from J, leaving 10 bases between them. The CDR3 is made up of 13 amino acids. CDR1 is MRHNA, CDR2 SNTAGT, per germline. The CDR3 here is CASSDEGRDEQFF. CDR3 bases: TGTGCCAGCAGTGACGAGGGTCGGGATGAGCAGTTCTTC.

This clonotype appeared a single time. The V and J genes are TRBV10-1 and TRBJ2-5; weak D call: TRBD1 (6 bases). In germline, CDR1 is WNHNN, CDR2 SYGVQD (reference sequence). The V and J ends lost 7 bases and 5 bases respectively, with 23 bases between them. The CDR3 is 16 residues long. The CDR3 DNA reads as TGCGCCAGCAATGAACCCCGACAGGCCCTTGAGGAGACCCAGTACTTC. Protein sequence: CASNEPRQALEETQYF.

V and J are TRBV28 and TRBJ2-5; 8 positions agree with TRBD2. This CDR3 comprises 17 residues. In germline, CDR1 is MDHEN, CDR2 SYDVKM. V shed 5 bases and J 0 bases; nucleotides not matched to a gene: 11. The CDR3 DNA reads TGTGCCAGCAGTACGTGGGAAGGCGGGAGGTACCAAGAGACCCAGTACTTC. Its protein is CASSTWEGGRYQETQYF. Full variable domain (remainder filled in from reference TRBV28 and TRBJ2-5): DVKVTQSSRYLVKRTGEKVFLECVQDMDHENMFWYRQDPGLGLRLIYFSYDVKMKEKGDIPEGYSVSREKKERFSLILESASTNQTSMYLCASSTWEGGRYQETQYFGPGTRLLVL.

The chain uses TRBV6-1 and TRBJ2-7; 8 bases agree with TRBD1. This CDR3 contains 15 residues. Germline V CDR1 and CDR2: MNHNS, SASEGT. CDR3 nucleotides: TGTGTCAGTAGTGAACCCGGGACAGGTCCGTACGAGCAGTACTTC. Translation: CVSSEPGTGPYEQYF.

In its sample, this clonotype was seen a few times. The final CDR3 position lacks the conserved phenylalanine or tryptophan, pointing to a likely read error. The rearrangement uses TRBV4-1 and TRBJ2-2; D is unresolved. Per the germline V gene, CDR1 is MGHRA and CDR2 is YSYEKL. V was pared by 1 base and J by 4 bases, with 10 bases between. The CDR3 length is 15 residues. CDR3 in amino acids: CASSQAVGSTGELFL. In DNA, the CDR3 is TGCGCCAGCAGCCAAGCGGTTGGGTCCACCGGGGAGCTGTTTCTT.

This sequence joins TRBV28 and TRBJ2-1; D is unclear. Germline CDR1 is MDHEN and CDR2 is SYDVKM. Trimming stripped 2 bases from V and 0 bases from J, with 8 bases between. The CDR3 contains 15 residues. The CDR3 reads CASSLQTVSYNEQFF. CDR3 coding DNA: TGTGCCAGCAGTTTACAGACGGTCTCCTACAATGAGCAGTTCTTC.

For this clonotype: This may be a read error, as it is one base from a much larger clone. The rearrangement uses TRBV6-5 and TRBJ1-2, with D possibly being TRBD1 (5 bases). Looked up from germline, CDR1 is MNHEY and CDR2 is SVGAGI. Deletions cut 6 bases from V and 8 bases from J, with 16 bases between. This CDR3 is 13 amino acids long. The DNA for the CDR3 is TGTGCCAGCAGCTCGGACACGGTCGGAGGCTACACCTTC. Its translation: CASSSDTVGGYTF.

The chain couples TRBV11-1 to TRBJ2-3; 7 bases map to TRBD2. Looked up from germline, CDR1 is SGHAT and CDR2 is FQDESV (reference sequence). This CDR3 has 15 residues. The J segment lost 6 bases and the V segment lost 7 bases, leaving 13 bases of the junction unmatched. The CDR3 spells CASNLGLEGRDTQYF. The CDR3 DNA reads TGTGCCAGCAACCTTGGACTAGAGGGAAGGGATACGCAGTATTTT.